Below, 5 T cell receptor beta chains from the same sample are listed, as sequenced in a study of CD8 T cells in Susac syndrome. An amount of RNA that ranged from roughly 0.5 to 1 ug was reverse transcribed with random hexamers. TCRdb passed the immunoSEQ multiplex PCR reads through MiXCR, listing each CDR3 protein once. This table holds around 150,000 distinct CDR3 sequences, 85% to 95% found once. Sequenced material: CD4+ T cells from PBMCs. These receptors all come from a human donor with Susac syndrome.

In nucleotides, the CDR3 is TGTGCCAGCAGCTTACTCGGGACGGCTCAAGAGACCCAGTACTTC. Amino acids: CASSLLGTAQETQYF. The rearrangement joins TRBV7-2 to TRBJ2-5; D is tentatively TRBD1 or TRBD2 (5 bases each). The ends were cut back, 2 bases at V and 2 bases at J, with 12 bases in the middle. The CDR3 runs to 15 residues. Germline V gene lookup returns CDR1 SGHTA and CDR2 FQGNSA.

The CDR3 loop is CASSHGTGRGYTF. The CDR3 DNA is TGTGCCAGCTCACATGGGACAGGCCGTGGCTACACCTTC. This sequence joins TRBV18 and TRBJ1-2; 8 bases fit TRBD1. This CDR3 is built from 13 residues. Losses at the gene ends were 4 bases for V and 7 bases for J; bases not matched to a gene: 5. In germline, CDR1 is KGHSH, CDR2 LQKENI.

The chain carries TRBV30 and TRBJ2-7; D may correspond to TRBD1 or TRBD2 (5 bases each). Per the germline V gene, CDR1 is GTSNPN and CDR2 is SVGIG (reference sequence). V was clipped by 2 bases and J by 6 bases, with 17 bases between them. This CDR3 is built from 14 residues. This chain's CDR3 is CAWSWDPDASEQYF. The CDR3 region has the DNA TGTGCCTGGAGTTGGGACCCCGACGCTAGCGAGCAGTACTTC.

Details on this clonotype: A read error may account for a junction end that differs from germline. CDR3 sequence reads: CASSQERGQAF. CDR3 DNA sequence: TGTGCCAGCAGCCAAGAACGGGGCCAGGCCTTC. The chain couples TRBV3-1 to TRBJ1-2; perhaps TRBD1 as D (5 bases). This CDR3 comprises 11 residues. In germline, CDR1 is LGHDT, CDR2 YNNKEL (reference sequence).

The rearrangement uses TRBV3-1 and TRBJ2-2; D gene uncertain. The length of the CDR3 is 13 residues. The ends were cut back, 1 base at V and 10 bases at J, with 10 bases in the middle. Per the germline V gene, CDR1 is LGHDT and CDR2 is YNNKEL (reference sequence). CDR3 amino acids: CASSQVVLSELFF. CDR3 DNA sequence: TGTGCCAGCAGCCAAGTAGTCCTGTCGGAGCTGTTTTTT.